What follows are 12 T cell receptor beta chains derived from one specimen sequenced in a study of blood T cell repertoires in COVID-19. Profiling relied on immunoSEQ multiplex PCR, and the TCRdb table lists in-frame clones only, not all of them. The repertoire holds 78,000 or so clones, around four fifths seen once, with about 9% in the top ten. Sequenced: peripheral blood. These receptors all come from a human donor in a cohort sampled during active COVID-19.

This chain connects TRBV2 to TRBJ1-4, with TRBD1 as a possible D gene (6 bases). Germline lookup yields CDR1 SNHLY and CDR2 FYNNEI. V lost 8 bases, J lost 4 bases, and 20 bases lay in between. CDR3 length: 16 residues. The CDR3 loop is CASLSGGLSLNEKLFF. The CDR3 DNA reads TGTGCCAGCCTAAGCGGGGGGCTCAGTCTTAATGAAAAACTGTTTTTT.

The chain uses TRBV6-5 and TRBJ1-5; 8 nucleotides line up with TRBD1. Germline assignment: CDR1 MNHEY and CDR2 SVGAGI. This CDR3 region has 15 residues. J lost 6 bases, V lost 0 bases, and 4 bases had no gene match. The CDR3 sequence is CASSYSRQGTQPQHF. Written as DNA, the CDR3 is TGTGCCAGCAGTTACTCGAGACAGGGGACTCAGCCCCAGCATTTT.

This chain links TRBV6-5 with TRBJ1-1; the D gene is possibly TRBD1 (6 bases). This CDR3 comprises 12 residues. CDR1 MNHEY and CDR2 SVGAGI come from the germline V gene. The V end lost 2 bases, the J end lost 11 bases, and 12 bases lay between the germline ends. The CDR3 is CASSYATGPAFF. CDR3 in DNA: TGTGCCAGCAGTTACGCGACAGGTCCCGCTTTCTTT.

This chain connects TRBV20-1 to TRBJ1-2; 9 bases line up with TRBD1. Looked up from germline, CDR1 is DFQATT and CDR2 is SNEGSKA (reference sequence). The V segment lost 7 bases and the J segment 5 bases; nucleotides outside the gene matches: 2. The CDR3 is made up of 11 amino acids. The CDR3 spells CSGTGEYGYTF. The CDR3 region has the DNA TGCAGTGGGACAGGGGAATATGGCTACACCTTC.

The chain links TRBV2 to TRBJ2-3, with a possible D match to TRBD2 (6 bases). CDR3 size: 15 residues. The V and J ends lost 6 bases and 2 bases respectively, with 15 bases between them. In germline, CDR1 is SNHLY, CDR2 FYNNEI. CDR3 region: CASRRGGAPTDTQYF. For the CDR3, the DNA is TGTGCCAGCAGGCGGGGCGGGGCGCCCACAGATACGCAGTATTTT.

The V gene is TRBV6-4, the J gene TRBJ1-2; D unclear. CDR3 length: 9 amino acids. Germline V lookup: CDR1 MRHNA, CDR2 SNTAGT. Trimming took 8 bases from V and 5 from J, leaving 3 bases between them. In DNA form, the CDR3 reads TGTGCCAGCCCATATGGCTACACCTTC. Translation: CASPYGYTF.

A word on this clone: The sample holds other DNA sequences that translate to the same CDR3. CDR3 in DNA: TGCGCCAGCAGCTTGGTTCAGGGCTCCTACAATGAGCAGTTCTTC. Its protein product is CASSLVQGSYNEQFF. The rearrangement uses TRBV5-1 and TRBJ2-1, with a possible D match to TRBD1 (5 bases). Germline CDR1 SGHRS, CDR2 YFSETQ. The CDR3 consists of 15 residues. The V and J ends lost 0 bases and 0 bases respectively, with 7 bases between them.

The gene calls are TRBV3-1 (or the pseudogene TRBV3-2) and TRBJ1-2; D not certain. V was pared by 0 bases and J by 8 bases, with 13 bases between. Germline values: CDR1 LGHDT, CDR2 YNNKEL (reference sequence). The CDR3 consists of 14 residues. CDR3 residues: CASSQDRSPQGYTF. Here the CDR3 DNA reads TGTGCCAGCAGCCAAGACAGATCTCCTCAGGGCTACACCTTC.

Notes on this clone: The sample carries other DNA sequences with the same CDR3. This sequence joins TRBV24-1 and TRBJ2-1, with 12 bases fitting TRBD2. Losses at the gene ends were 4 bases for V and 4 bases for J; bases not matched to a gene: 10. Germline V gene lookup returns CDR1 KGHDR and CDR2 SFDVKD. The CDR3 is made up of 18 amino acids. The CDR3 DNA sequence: TGTGCCACCAGTGACACTTCTAGCGGGAGGGCCGGGTACAATGAGCAGTTCTTC. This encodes CATSDTSSGRAGYNEQFF.

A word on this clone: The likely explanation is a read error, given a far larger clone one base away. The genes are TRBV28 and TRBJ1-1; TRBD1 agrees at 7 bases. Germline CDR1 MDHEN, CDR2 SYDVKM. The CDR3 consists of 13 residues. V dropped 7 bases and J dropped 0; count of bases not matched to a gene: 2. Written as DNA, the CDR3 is TGTGCCAGCACCGGGACAGTGAACACTGAAGCTTTCTTT. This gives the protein CASTGTVNTEAFF.

CDR3 bases: TGTGCCAGCAGTTACCAAGTACAGAAGGCGACTGAAGCTTTCTTT. Translated: CASSYQVQKATEAFF. The rearrangement joins TRBV6-5 to TRBJ1-1; D unclear. The CDR3 length is 15 residues. V shed 2 bases and J shed 5 bases, with 15 bases lying between them. Germline V lookup: CDR1 MNHEY, CDR2 SVGAGI.

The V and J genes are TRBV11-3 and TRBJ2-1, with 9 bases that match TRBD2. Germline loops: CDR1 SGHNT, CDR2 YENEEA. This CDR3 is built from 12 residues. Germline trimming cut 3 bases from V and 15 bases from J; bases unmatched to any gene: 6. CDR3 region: CASSFQSGGMFF. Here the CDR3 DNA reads TGTGCCAGCAGCTTCCAAAGCGGGGGGATGTTCTTC.